These 17 T cell receptor beta chains came from one sample sequenced in a study of blood T cell repertoires in COVID-19 (dated by TCRdb to between 2020 and 2021). Libraries came from the immunoSEQ multiplex PCR assay. TCRdb's version of the immuneACCESS table is confined to in-frame rearrangements and falls short of the full clone set. An unresolved V gene accounts for under half of the shortfall where checked; the remainder is of unknown origin. A total of 350,000 to 450,000 clones appear in this sample, roughly 88% of them only once. The biggest ten clones account for about 1.5% of the sample. Sample: PBMCs or T cells enriched from blood (not recorded which). These receptors all stem from a woman under 30 who had been exposed to COVID-19.

This rearrangement joins TRBV28 to TRBJ2-7; 7 bases align to TRBD1. CDR3 length: 15 residues. The V gene's germline CDR1 is MDHEN and CDR2 SYDVKM. The ends lost 6 bases at V and 1 base at J; junction bases unmatched: 9. CDR3 sequence reads: CASSERGLRSYEQYF. The CDR3, as DNA: TGTGCCAGCAGCGAGAGGGGGCTAAGGTCCTACGAGCAGTACTTC.

V and J are TRBV4-2 and TRBJ2-7, with TRBD2 identical over 9 bases. Trimming took 3 bases from V and 4 from J; bases not matched to a gene: 7. Germline CDR1 and CDR2: LGHNA and YNFKEQ. This CDR3 has 15 amino acids. In DNA, the CDR3 is TGTGCCAGCAGCCACACAGGGACTAGCTATTACGAGCAGTACTTC. Translation gives CASSHTGTSYYEQYF.

The chain joins TRBV18 to TRBJ2-1; D uncertain. V lost 3 bases and J 7 bases, leaving 4 bases between the germline ends. From germline, CDR1 is KGHSH and CDR2 LQKENI. This CDR3 is 11 amino acids long. CDR3 in DNA: TGTGCCAGCTCACCGGAGAATGAGCAGTTCTTC. The encoded protein is CASSPENEQFF.

This sequence joins TRBV18 and TRBJ1-5; D call uncertain. Germline V gives CDR1 KGHSH, CDR2 LQKENI. This CDR3 is built from 15 residues. With 6 bases removed from V and 2 bases from J, the gap between germline ends came to 14 bases. The CDR3 protein is CASSRSSGGNQPQHF. CDR3 sequence (DNA): TGTGCCAGCTCGCGTTCTAGCGGGGGCAATCAGCCCCAGCATTTT.

The chain joins TRBV5-1 to TRBJ1-5; D is perhaps TRBD1 (5 bases). Germline V lookup: CDR1 SGHRS, CDR2 YFSETQ. The V gene lost 1 base and the J gene lost 9 bases, with 11 bases spanning the gap. The CDR3 runs to 13 residues. The CDR3 loop reads CASSLSAGLPQHF. CDR3 nucleotides: TGCGCCAGCAGCTTGTCGGCAGGGTTGCCCCAGCATTTT.

The chain couples TRBV28 to TRBJ2-1; TRBD2 aligns across 10 bases. This CDR3 comprises 13 residues. Germline CDR1 and CDR2: MDHEN and SYDVKM. Unmatched junction bases numbered 1, after V lost 6 bases and J lost 5 bases. The DNA of the CDR3 is TGTGCCAGCAGCCTAGCGGGGGACAATGAGCAGTTCTTC. It is translated as CASSLAGDNEQFF.

The chain combines TRBV5-1 with TRBJ2-3; TRBD2 matches at 8 bases. The CDR3 runs to 15 residues. CDR1 is SGHRS, CDR2 YFSETQ, per germline. V trimming: 7 bases; J trimming: 5 bases; junction bases outside the gene matches: 12. The CDR3 nucleotides read TGCGCCAGCTCATACAGGTCAGCGGGAGAAGATACGCAGTATTTT. Amino acid sequence: CASSYRSAGEDTQYF.

The chain recombines TRBV2 with TRBJ1-3, with D hard to call. Per the germline V gene, CDR1 is SNHLY and CDR2 is FYNNEI. Between the trimmed V and J ends, which lost 4 bases and 0 bases, there was a span of 10 bases. This CDR3 is built from 15 residues. CDR3 bases: TGTGCCAGCAGTGTTAGCGGTAACTCTGGAAACACCATATATTTT. It yields the protein CASSVSGNSGNTIYF. Based on the CDR3 plus reference TRBV2 and TRBJ1-3, the full variable domain is EPEVTQTPSHQVTQMGQEVILRCVPISNHLYFYWYRQILGQKVEFLVSFYNNEISEKSEIFDDQFSVERPDGSNFTLKIRSTKLEDSAMYFCASSVSGNSGNTIYFGEGSWLTVV.

The rearrangement uses TRBV10-3 and TRBJ2-5; 12 bases align to TRBD2. Germline CDR1 reads ENHRY; CDR2 reads SYGVKD. The CDR3 contains 15 residues. V was clipped by 9 bases and J by 4 bases; unmatched bases: 9. DNA for the CDR3: TGTGCCATGTCGACTAGCGGGGGTAGTGGAGAGACCCAGTACTTC. It is translated as CAMSTSGGSGETQYF.

The rearrangement links TRBV28 to TRBJ2-5, with D maybe TRBD1 (5 bases). This CDR3 region has 14 residues. V dropped 5 bases and J dropped 1 base, with 11 bases sitting between them. CDR1 is MDHEN, CDR2 SYDVKM, per germline. The CDR3 protein is CASSESGFQETQYF. Written as DNA, the CDR3 is TGTGCCAGCAGTGAATCAGGGTTCCAAGAGACCCAGTACTTC.

The CDR3 protein is CASRRLAKTGELFF. CDR3 nucleotide sequence: TGTGCCAGCCGCCGACTAGCTAAAACCGGGGAGCTGTTTTTT. This sequence joins TRBV11-2 and TRBJ2-2; the match to TRBD2 covers 7 bases. With 8 bases clipped from V and 5 bases from J, the junction kept 8 bases outside the gene matches. CDR3 size: 14 residues. Germline assignment: CDR1 SGHAT and CDR2 FQNNGV.

This rearrangement joins TRBV7-2 to TRBJ2-7; D is possibly TRBD2 (6 bases). CDR3 length equals 15 residues. Germline V CDR1 and CDR2: SGHTA, FQGNSA. The V and J ends lost 5 bases and 2 bases respectively, with 16 bases between them. The DNA for the CDR3 is TGTGCCAGCAGCCTAGGACTAACCGGGCCCTACGAGCAGTACTTC. Translated, it gives CASSLGLTGPYEQYF.

The chain has TRBV11-3 and TRBJ2-7; no clear D. V was cut by 7 bases and J by 3 bases, with 13 bases left in between. Looked up from germline, CDR1 is SGHNT and CDR2 is YENEEA. The CDR3 extends over 13 amino acids. Written as DNA, the CDR3 is TGTGCCAGCACCCGGAGCTCCTTCTACGAGCAGTACTTC. As protein: CASTRSSFYEQYF.

The rearrangement links TRBV7-2 to TRBJ2-5; D possibly corresponds to TRBD1 (6 bases). CDR1 and CDR2 from the germline V gene are SGHTA and FQGNSA. This CDR3 is built from 14 residues. V was pared by 5 bases and J by 4 bases, with 14 bases between. For the CDR3, the DNA is TGTGCCAGCAGCGACGGACAGCTTGGAGAGACCCAGTACTTC. Encoded protein: CASSDGQLGETQYF.

The chain carries TRBV28 and TRBJ2-1, with 9 positions matching TRBD1. The germline CDR1 and CDR2 sequences are MDHEN and SYDVKM. CDR3 length: 16 amino acids. Unmatched junction bases numbered 13, after V lost 6 bases and J lost 7 bases. The CDR3, as DNA: TGTGCCAGCAGAACGGCCGGGACAGGGACCTTAAATGAGCAGTTCTTC. It encodes CASRTAGTGTLNEQFF.

The chain recombines TRBV24-1 with TRBJ2-1; 8 nucleotides line up with TRBD2. Germline CDR1 reads KGHDR; CDR2 reads SFDVKD. Unmatched junction bases numbered 12, after V lost 0 bases and J lost 12 bases. The length of the CDR3 is 16 residues. The CDR3 here is CATSDLKLADPMVQFF. CDR3 DNA: TGTGCCACCAGTGATTTGAAACTAGCGGACCCAATGGTGCAGTTCTTC.

The V gene is TRBV6-2 or TRBV6-3, the J gene TRBJ1-3; 7 bases map to TRBD1. V shed 6 bases, J shed 0 bases, and the junction held 2 bases outside the gene matches. This CDR3 spans 14 amino acids. CDR1 is MNHEY, CDR2 SVGEGT, per germline. CDR3 in DNA: TGTGCCAGCAGCCGGGACAGCTCTGGAAACACCATATATTTT. Its protein product is CASSRDSSGNTIYF.